These T cell receptor beta chains were read from a single sample in a study of cytomegalovirus exposure and HLA in healthy donors. Libraries were prepared by immunoSEQ multiplex PCR; TCRdb keeps only in-frame clonotypes and omits some of them. The sample records 170,000 or so clones, roughly 80% being singletons. The source material was PBMCs. All receptors come from a boy aged 2 to 9 in good health and CMV-seronegative. The CDR3 runs from the conserved cysteine through the conserved F or W. A D gene is named only where the DNA matches it firmly. Part of the rows lack a size; the others show once, few, many or a class for expanded clones.

TRBJ2-3,TRBV7-9,-,13,TRBD1,CASSRQGTDTQYF,TGTGCCAGCAGCAGACAGGGAACAGATACGCAGTATTTT
TRBJ2-3,TRBV27,-,16,-,CASSTRQTTGTDTQYF,TGTGCCAGCAGTACCCGACAGACAACGGGTACAGATACGCAGTATTTT
TRBJ2-7,TRBV27,-,12,TRBD1,CASSRTGGRQYF,TGTGCCAGCAGTCGGACAGGGGGCAGGCAGTACTTC
TRBJ2-1,TRBV11-2,-,15,-,CASSLDGTADNEQFF,TGTGCCAGCAGCTTAGATGGGACTGCAGACAATGAGCAGTTCTTC
TRBJ2-3,TRBV6-6,-,15,TRBD2,CASSGAIAGTDTQYF,TGTGCCAGCAGCGGAGCCATAGCGGGGACAGATACGCAGTATTTT
TRBJ2-3,TRBV23-1,-,20,TRBD1,CASSQSWVTDRVRGTDTQYF,TGCGCCAGCAGTCAATCTTGGGTAACTGACAGGGTCCGGGGCACAGATACGCAGTATTTT
TRBJ1-3,TRBV5-4,-,19,TRBD1,CASSIKSGTGSFSGNTIYF,TGTGCCAGCAGCATCAAATCCGGGACAGGGTCTTTCTCTGGAAACACCATATATTTT
TRBJ2-7,TRBV7-9,few,16,TRBD2,CASSLSAGGSSYEQYF,TGTGCCAGCAGCTTATCAGCGGGAGGTAGCTCCTACGAGCAGTACTTC
TRBJ1-3,TRBV5-4,-,15,-,CASSSNTNSGNTIYF,TGTGCCAGCAGTTCCAACACCAACTCTGGAAACACCATATATTTT
TRBJ1-5,TRBV14,-,11,-,CASTSDQPQHF,TGTGCCAGCACTTCGGATCAGCCCCAGCATTTT
TRBJ2-1,TRBV7-9,few,17,TRBD2,CASSSRTGTSVYNEQFF,TGTGCCAGCAGCTCACGGACTGGGACTAGCGTCTACAATGAGCAGTTCTTC
TRBJ1-1,TRBV19,-,16,-,CASSMRGGRQNTEAFF,TGTGCCAGTAGTATGAGGGGGGGAAGGCAGAACACTGAAGCTTTCTTT
TRBJ1-1,TRBV29-1,-,15,TRBD1,CSGRRDSGRGSEAFF,TGCAGCGGCCGCAGAGATTCAGGCAGGGGGAGCGAAGCTTTCTTT
TRBJ2-1,TRBV19,-,16,TRBD2,CASSIGLAGVVDEQFF,TGTGCCAGTAGTATCGGACTAGCGGGAGTGGTCGATGAGCAGTTCTTC
TRBJ2-7,TRBV2,-,13,-,CASSELGFYEQYF,TGTGCCAGCAGTGAATTGGGCTTCTACGAGCAGTACTTC
TRBJ1-1,TRBV9,-,13,-,CASSVVLGAEAFF,TGTGCCAGCAGCGTAGTTTTGGGAGCTGAAGCTTTCTTT
TRBJ2-2,TRBV2,-,18,TRBD2,CASSEEKRAGGNTGELFF,TGTGCCAGCAGTGAAGAAAAACGAGCGGGAGGGAACACCGGGGAGCTGTTTTTT
TRBJ2-1,TRBV27,-,16,-,CASSFLGGYSYNEQFF,TGTGCCAGCAGTTTTTTAGGCGGGTACTCCTACAATGAGCAGTTCTTC
TRBJ2-2,TRBV5-5,-,15,-,CASSFNPNRAGELFF,TGTGCCAGCAGCTTCAACCCCAACCGGGCCGGGGAGCTGTTTTTT
TRBJ2-7,TRBV15,-,13,-,CATSRSIWGEQYF,TGTGCCACCAGCAGGTCGATTTGGGGCGAGCAGTACTTC
TRBJ2-7,TRBV27,-,14,-,CASSGGTDSYEQYF,TGTGCCAGCAGCGGTGGGACTGACTCCTACGAGCAGTACTTC
TRBJ1-4,TRBV5-5,-,18,TRBD1,CASRTGTGVLATNEKLFF,TGTGCCAGCAGAACCGGGACAGGGGTTTTGGCAACTAATGAAAAACTGTTTTTT
TRBJ2-1,TRBV27,-,16,TRBD2,CASRPTGTSGINEQFF,TGTGCCAGCAGGCCCACCGGGACTAGCGGGATCAATGAGCAGTTCTTC
TRBJ1-2,TRBV27,-,14,-,CASSLKGQSDGYTF,TGTGCCAGCAGTTTAAAGGGACAAAGTGATGGCTACACCTTC
TRBJ2-7,TRBV5-1,-,15,TRBD1,CASSSSRGLTYEQYF,TGCGCCAGCAGCTCCTCCAGGGGGCTGACCTACGAGCAGTACTTC
TRBJ2-7,TRBV2,-,13,-,CASSEEVVGEQYF,TGTGCCAGCAGTGAAGAGGTCGTCGGGGAGCAGTACTTC